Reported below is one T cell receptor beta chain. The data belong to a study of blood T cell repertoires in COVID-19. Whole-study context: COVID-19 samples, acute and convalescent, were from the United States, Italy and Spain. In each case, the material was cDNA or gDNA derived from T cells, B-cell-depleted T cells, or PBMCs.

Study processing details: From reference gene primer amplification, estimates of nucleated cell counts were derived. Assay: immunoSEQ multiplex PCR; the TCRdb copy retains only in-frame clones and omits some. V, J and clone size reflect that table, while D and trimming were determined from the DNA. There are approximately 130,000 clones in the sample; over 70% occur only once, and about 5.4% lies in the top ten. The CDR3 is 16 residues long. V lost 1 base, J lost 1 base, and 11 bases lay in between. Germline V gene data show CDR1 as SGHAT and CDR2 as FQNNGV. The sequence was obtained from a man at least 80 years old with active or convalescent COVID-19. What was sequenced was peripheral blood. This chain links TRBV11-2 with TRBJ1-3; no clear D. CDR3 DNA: TGTGCCAGCAGCTTAGGCTCCGGAGGGTCTGGAAACACCATATATTTT. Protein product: CASSLGSGGSGNTIYF.